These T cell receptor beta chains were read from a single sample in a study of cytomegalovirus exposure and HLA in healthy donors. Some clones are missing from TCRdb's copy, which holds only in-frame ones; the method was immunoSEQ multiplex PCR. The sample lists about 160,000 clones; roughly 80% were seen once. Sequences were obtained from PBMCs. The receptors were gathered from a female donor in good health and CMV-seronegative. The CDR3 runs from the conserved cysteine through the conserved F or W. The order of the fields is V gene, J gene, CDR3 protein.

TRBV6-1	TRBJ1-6	CASRSGWPDSPLHF
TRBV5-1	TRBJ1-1	CASREDRVNTEAFF
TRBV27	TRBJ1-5	CASSSWTGGNQPQHF
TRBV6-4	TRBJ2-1	CASSGSLGPYYNEQFF
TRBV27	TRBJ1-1	CASSLWAGTGEMAFF
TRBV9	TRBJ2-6	CASSGLAGFPAGGANVLTF
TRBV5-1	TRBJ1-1	CASSLDELAWNTEAFF
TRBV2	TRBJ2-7	CASSEIGLSEQYF
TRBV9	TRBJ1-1	CASSVEPDRNTEAFF
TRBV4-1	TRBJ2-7	CASSQECLRTSGSYEQYF
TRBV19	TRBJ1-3	CASSIDYLSGNTIYF
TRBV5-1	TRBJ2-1	CASGPLRGYNEQFF
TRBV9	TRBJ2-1	CASSVGGGGADEQFF
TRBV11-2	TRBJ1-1	CASSLWGRTEAFF
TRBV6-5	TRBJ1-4	CASSPTGGNREKLFF
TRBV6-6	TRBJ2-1	CASSGDSYNEQFF
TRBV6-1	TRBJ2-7	CASTMSSYEQYF
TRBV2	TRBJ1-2	CASRRGTVYGYTF
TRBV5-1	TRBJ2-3	CASSDQGTSSTDTQYF
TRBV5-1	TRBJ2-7	CASSYGGGLSYEQYF
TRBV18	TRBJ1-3	CASSPGGRLSGNTIYF
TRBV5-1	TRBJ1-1	CASSREGQGVTEAFF
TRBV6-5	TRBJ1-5	CASSDRQGNQPQHF
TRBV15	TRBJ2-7	CATSRRGQGKIEQYF
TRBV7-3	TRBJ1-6	CASSLGEAAPLHF
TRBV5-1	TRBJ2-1	CASSLGGEYNEQFF
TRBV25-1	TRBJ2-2	CASSPGQRNTGELFF
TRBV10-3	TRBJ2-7	CAISESKGEGPEQYF
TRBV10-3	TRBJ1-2	CAISDQGAYGYTF
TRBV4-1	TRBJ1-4	CASSQPGQSNEKLFF
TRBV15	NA	CATSRDWRGGDEQYF
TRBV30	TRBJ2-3	CAWGNNPRGTQYF
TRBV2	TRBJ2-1	CASRRGGATFSHNEQFF
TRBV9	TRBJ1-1	CASSMTGSREAFF
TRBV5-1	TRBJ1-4	CASSLGGTGNEKLFF
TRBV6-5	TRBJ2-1	CASSPRFSSYNEQFF
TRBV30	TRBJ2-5	CAWTTGAGVQETQYF
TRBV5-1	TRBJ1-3	CASSLTLSSGNTIYF
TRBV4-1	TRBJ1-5	CASSLRQGGQPQHF
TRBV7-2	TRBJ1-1	CASSSNRGQSTEAFF
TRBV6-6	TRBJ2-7	CASRFWTSGSYEQYF
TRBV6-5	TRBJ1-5	CASSYAGGNNQPQHF
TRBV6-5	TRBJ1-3	CASSFQVGGGNTIYF
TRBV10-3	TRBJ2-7	CAITGTTFSSYEQYF
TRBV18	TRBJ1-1	CASSPEVSNTEAFF
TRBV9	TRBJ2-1	CASSVIAGVYNGQFF
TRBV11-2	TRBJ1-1	CASSTQTGEGTEAFF
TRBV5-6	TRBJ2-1	CASSLSEWDSLVNEQFF